Below are 20 T cell receptor beta chains sequenced from a single sample in a study of blood T cell repertoires in COVID-19. Method: immunoSEQ multiplex PCR; TCRdb's copy keeps in-frame clones and lacks some. The repertoire holds under 500,000 clones, with 75% to 90% as singletons. Sequences were obtained from PBMCs or T cells enriched from blood (not recorded which). The receptors derive from a man aged 30 to 45 who had recovered from COVID-19.

The V and J genes are TRBV13 and TRBJ2-1; 10 bases align to TRBD1. The germline V gene has CDR1 PRHDT and CDR2 FYEKMQ (reference sequence). Trimming removed 6 bases from V and 5 bases from J; junction bases left unmatched: 13. The CDR3 has 17 amino acids. CDR3 region: CASRPLGTGVNNNEQFF. CDR3 in DNA: TGTGCCAGCAGGCCCCTTGGGACAGGGGTAAACAACAATGAGCAGTTCTTC.

This chain uses TRBV28 with TRBJ1-5; the D gene is possibly TRBD1 (5 bases). Germline CDR1 MDHEN, CDR2 SYDVKM. The length of the CDR3 is 15 residues. V was shortened by 6 bases and J by 4 bases, with 16 bases between the two germline ends. The CDR3, as DNA: TGTGCCAGCAGCCTCACAGGTAGTAAGAATCAGCCCCAGCATTTT. Translated: CASSLTGSKNQPQHF.

The chain combines TRBV5-4 with TRBJ2-5, with D maybe TRBD1 (5 bases). This CDR3 is 14 amino acids long. Germline CDR1 is SGHNT and CDR2 is YYREEE (reference sequence). The germline V and J ends were trimmed by 1 base and 2 bases, with 9 bases remaining between them. The CDR3 spells CASSLTGKQETQYF. For the CDR3, the DNA is TGTGCCAGCAGCTTGACAGGCAAACAAGAGACCCAGTACTTC.

The rearrangement joins TRBV3-1 (or the pseudogene TRBV3-2) to TRBJ2-3; 8 nucleotides line up with TRBD2. CDR3 length: 18 amino acids. The V and J ends lost 3 bases and 4 bases, in that order; junction bases with no gene match: 15. Germline V gene sequence: CDR1 LGHDT, CDR2 YNNKEL (reference sequence). CDR3 sequence reads: CASSQGYPSGSIADTQYF. CDR3 DNA: TGTGCCAGCAGCCAGGGGTACCCGAGCGGGAGTATCGCAGATACGCAGTATTTT.

The gene calls are TRBV15 and TRBJ1-4, with 10 bases identical to TRBD1. This CDR3 region has 18 residues. V gave up 2 bases and J gave up 5 bases; unmatched junction bases: 11. Germline lookup yields CDR1 LNHNV and CDR2 YYDKDF (reference sequence). This CDR3 reads CATSRLRQGAVPNEKLFF. CDR3 sequence (DNA): TGTGCCACCAGCAGACTAAGACAGGGGGCCGTCCCCAATGAAAAACTGTTTTTT.

V usage is TRBV3-1 (or the pseudogene TRBV3-2) and J usage is TRBJ1-4; no firm D call. Germline lookup yields CDR1 LGHDT and CDR2 YNNKEL (reference sequence). CDR3 size: 15 residues. Trimming removed 2 bases from V and 2 bases from J, with 9 bases in between. CDR3 nucleotide sequence: TGTGCCAGCAGCCAAAGTGCCGGGACTAATGAAAAACTGTTTTTT. Protein: CASSQSAGTNEKLFF.

The rearrangement uses TRBV29-1 and TRBJ2-2; no firm D call. This CDR3 has 13 amino acids. Germline values: CDR1 SQVTM, CDR2 ANQGSEA. With 4 bases removed from V and 0 bases from J, the gap between germline ends came to 6 bases. CDR3 sequence (DNA): TGCAGCGTTGCTCAGACGAACACCGGGGAGCTGTTTTTT. Amino acid sequence: CSVAQTNTGELFF.

V usage is TRBV30 and J usage is TRBJ1-6, with a tentative D call TRBD1 (6 bases). Germline V lookup: CDR1 GTSNPN, CDR2 SVGIG (reference sequence). CDR3 length: 13 amino acids. Deletions cut 7 bases from V and 10 bases from J, with 17 bases between. The DNA for the CDR3 is TGTGCCTTCGAACGACAGGAGTTGTCACCCCTCCACTTT. Amino acids: CAFERQELSPLHF.

The V and J genes are TRBV5-4 and TRBJ2-7, with 14 bases aligning to TRBD2. Germline-derived CDR1 and CDR2 are SGHNT and YYREEE (reference sequence). CDR3 length: 15 residues. V shed 3 bases and J 6 bases; nucleotides not matched to a gene: 5. This chain's CDR3 is CASSSGLAGVGEQYF. CDR3 in DNA: TGTGCCAGCAGCTCGGGACTAGCGGGAGTTGGCGAGCAGTACTTC.

The V and J genes are TRBV11-3 and TRBJ2-5; D perhaps matches TRBD1 (6 bases). The germline V gene encodes CDR1 SGHNT and CDR2 YENEEA. Trimming shortened V by 3 bases and J by 1 base, and 12 bases separated the two germline ends. The CDR3 spans 15 residues. As DNA, the CDR3 is TGTGCCAGCAGCTTCACCGGACAGCCCCAAGAGACCCAGTACTTC. This sequence encodes CASSFTGQPQETQYF.

The V and J genes are TRBV28 and TRBJ1-5; D gene uncertain. Per germline, CDR1 MDHEN and CDR2 SYDVKM. V gave up 2 bases and J gave up 1 base, with 3 bases separating them. There are 13 residues in the CDR3. In DNA, the CDR3 is TGTGCCAGCAGTTTAGAGAGCAATCAGCCCCAGCATTTT. It specifies CASSLESNQPQHF.

This clone has at least ten counts. This sequence joins TRBV3-1 (or the pseudogene TRBV3-2) and TRBJ1-5; perhaps TRBD1 as D (6 bases). The V end was cut by 1 base, the J end by 0 bases, with 13 bases between. The CDR3 is 17 amino acids. CDR1 is LGHDT, CDR2 YNNKEL, per germline (reference sequence). CDR3 residues: CASSQVPGHISNQPQHF. The CDR3 DNA is TGTGCCAGCAGCCAAGTTCCGGGACATATTAGCAATCAGCCCCAGCATTTT.

The V gene is TRBV6-5, the J gene TRBJ2-5, with D possibly being TRBD2 (7 bases). Trimming left V 5 bases short and J 5 bases short, with 15 bases between. The CDR3 runs 14 residues. Germline-derived CDR1 and CDR2 are MNHEY and SVGAGI. Written as DNA, the CDR3 is TGTGCCAGCAGTACCTCGGGGGGCTGGGAGACCCAGTACTTC. Encoded protein: CASSTSGGWETQYF.

V gene TRBV9 combines with J gene TRBJ2-3, with D possibly TRBD2 on 6 matching bases. The CDR3 has 15 residues. V shed 0 bases and J shed 2 bases, with 10 bases lying between them. CDR1 and CDR2 from the germline V gene are SGDLS and YYNGEE. The CDR3 loop reads CASSVGDSSTDTQYF. Written as DNA, the CDR3 is TGTGCCAGCAGCGTAGGGGACTCATCCACAGATACGCAGTATTTT.

The count of this clone is one. The rearrangement joins TRBV7-8 to TRBJ1-5, with D possibly TRBD1 on 6 matching bases. Trimming pared 5 bases from V and 7 bases from J, leaving 18 bases between. Germline lookup yields CDR1 SGHVS and CDR2 FQNEAQ. The CDR3 is 15 amino acids. CDR3 loop: CASSPFSGVGQPQHF. Here the CDR3 DNA reads TGTGCCAGCAGCCCATTCTCAGGGGTTGGGCAGCCCCAGCATTTT. The full variable domain, rest sourced from reference TRBV7-8 and TRBJ1-5, is GAGVSQSPRYKVAKRGQDVALRCDPISGHVSLFWYQQALGQGPEFLTYFQNEAQLDKSGLPSDRFFAERPEGSVSTLKIQRTQQEDSAVYLCASSPFSGVGQPQHFGDGTRLSIL.

The chain employs TRBV5-1 and TRBJ1-1; TRBD1 agrees at 7 bases. CDR1 and CDR2 from the germline V gene are SGHRS and YFSETQ. Germline trimming cut 4 bases from V and 0 bases from J; bases unmatched to any gene: 12. The CDR3 is 17 amino acids. CDR3 DNA: TGCGCCAGCAGCGAATTGGCGGGACAGAGGCTGAACACTGAAGCTTTCTTT. As protein: CASSELAGQRLNTEAFF.

The chain carries TRBV5-6 and TRBJ1-4; TRBD1 aligns across 8 bases. Trimming removed 4 bases from V and 5 bases from J; junction bases left unmatched: 7. This CDR3 comprises 15 residues. The germline CDR1 and CDR2 sequences are SGHDT and YYEEEE. CDR3 loop: CASSPGQGRNEKLFF. The CDR3 DNA reads TGTGCCAGCAGCCCAGGACAGGGTAGAAATGAAAAACTGTTTTTT.

The chain has TRBV19 and TRBJ1-6; possibly TRBD1 for D (5 bases). Trimming stripped 7 bases from V and 7 bases from J, with 20 bases between. Germline V gene sequence: CDR1 LNHDA, CDR2 SQIVND (reference sequence). The CDR3 extends over 16 amino acids. For the CDR3, the DNA is TGTGCCAGTACCCGGGGACTTCTCTCGGGCAATTCACCCCTCCACTTT. It encodes CASTRGLLSGNSPLHF.

The CDR3, as DNA: TGCGCCAGCAGCACCCGGGGACAGGTCAACACCGGGGAGCTGTTTTTT. It is translated as CASSTRGQVNTGELFF. The V and J genes are TRBV5-1 and TRBJ2-2; 8 bases line up with TRBD1. The germline V gene has CDR1 SGHRS and CDR2 YFSETQ. Unmatched junction bases numbered 7, after V lost 4 bases and J lost 2 bases. The CDR3 totals 16 residues.

CDR3 region: CASSLLADTQYF. CDR3 sequence (DNA): TGTGCCAGCAGTTTACTAGCAGATACGCAGTATTTT. This chain links TRBV2 with TRBJ2-3; tentatively, D is TRBD2 (5 bases). Germline assignment: CDR1 SNHLY and CDR2 FYNNEI. V was cut by 5 bases and J by 4 bases, with 7 bases left in between. CDR3 size: 12 residues. The whole variable domain, remainder taken from reference TRBV2 and TRBJ2-3, is EPEVTQTPSHQVTQMGQEVILRCVPISNHLYFYWYRQILGQKVEFLVSFYNNEISEKSEIFDDQFSVERPDGSNFTLKIRSTKLEDSAMYFCASSLLADTQYFGPGTRLTVL.